Each of the 30 T cell receptor beta chains below was sequenced from the same sample in a study of blood T cell repertoires in COVID-19. Generated by immunoSEQ multiplex PCR, the TCRdb table keeps only in-frame clones and is missing some. There are roughly 110,000 clones in the sample; about 85% occur only once, and more than 10% lies in the top ten. Sequenced input: peripheral blood. These receptor sequences come from a human donor in a cohort sampled during active COVID-19.

The gene calls are TRBV3-1 (or the pseudogene TRBV3-2) and TRBJ1-5; D possibly corresponds to TRBD1 (5 bases). Germline assignment: CDR1 LGHDT and CDR2 YNNKEL (reference sequence). This CDR3 contains 14 residues. Between the trimmed V and J ends, which lost 3 bases and 5 bases, there was a span of 11 bases. This CDR3 is CASSQGQSDQPQHF. CDR3 DNA: TGTGCCAGCAGCCAGGGGCAGTCTGATCAGCCCCAGCATTTT.

The V gene is TRBV5-8, the J gene TRBJ2-5; the match to TRBD1 covers 10 bases. CDR1 is SGHTS and CDR2 is YDEGEE in the germline V gene. Losses at the gene ends were 7 bases for V and 5 bases for J; bases not matched to a gene: 8. The length of the CDR3 is 14 residues. The CDR3 DNA reads as TGTGCCAGCCGCGGACAGGGGGTTGTGGAGACCCAGTACTTC. Protein product: CASRGQGVVETQYF.

This clone was detected once. V gene TRBV6-5 combines with J gene TRBJ1-6; possibly TRBD1 for D (5 bases). V was cut by 10 bases and J by 2 bases, with 12 bases left in between. From germline, CDR1 is MNHEY and CDR2 SVGAGI. The CDR3 consists of 14 residues. The CDR3 is CAIPGDTYNSPLHF. The CDR3 region has the DNA TGTGCCATACCGGGGGATACCTATAATTCACCCCTCCACTTT.

This rearrangement joins TRBV5-1 to TRBJ2-2; TRBD1 aligns across 8 bases. The V gene's germline CDR1 is SGHRS and CDR2 YFSETQ. Trimming cost V 2 bases and J 0 bases; bases outside gene matches: 9. The CDR3 consists of 18 residues. CDR3 loop: CASSFRRDRISNTGELFF. The CDR3 DNA reads as TGCGCCAGCAGCTTTCGCCGGGACAGGATTTCGAACACCGGGGAGCTGTTTTTT. Using reference TRBV5-1 and TRBJ2-2 for the parts outside the CDR3, the full variable domain is KAGVTQTPRYLIKTRGQQVTLSCSPISGHRSVSWYQQTPGQGLQFLFEYFSETQRNKGNFPGRFSGRQFSNSRSEMNVSTLELGDSALYLCASSFRRDRISNTGELFFGEGSRLTVL.

This chain uses TRBV11-2 with TRBJ1-2; 12 bases match TRBD1. Germline V gives CDR1 SGHAT, CDR2 FQNNGV. Germline trimming cut 3 bases from V and 8 bases from J; bases unmatched to any gene: 10. The CDR3 loop spans 16 amino acids. CDR3 in DNA: TGTGCCAGCAGCTTCCCCCGGGACAGGGGGCGCGGCGGCTACACCTTC. This codes for CASSFPRDRGRGGYTF. The full variable domain, in which reference TRBV11-2 and TRBJ1-2 provide the parts outside the CDR3, is EAGVAQSPRYKIIEKRQSVAFWCNPISGHATLYWYQQILGQGPKLLIQFQNNGVVDDSQLPKDRFSAERLKGVDSTLKIQPAKLEDSAVYLCASSFPRDRGRGGYTFGSGTRLTVV.

The chain couples TRBV3-1 (or the pseudogene TRBV3-2) to TRBJ2-1; 12 bases map to TRBD2. Trimming took 6 bases from V and 10 from J; bases not matched to a gene: 13. Germline V gene lookup returns CDR1 LGHDT and CDR2 YNNKEL (reference sequence). CDR3 length: 16 amino acids. The DNA for the CDR3 is TGTGCCAGCAGACTGACTAGCGGGGGCCCGTCCGGCGAGCAGTTCTTC. It is translated as CASRLTSGGPSGEQFF.

The chain links TRBV15 to TRBJ2-7, with 9 nucleotides matching TRBD1. With V trimmed by 4 bases and J by 7 bases, 11 bases remained unmatched. Looked up from germline, CDR1 is LNHNV and CDR2 is YYDKDF (reference sequence). The CDR3 totals 15 residues. CDR3 residues: CATSTPGTGPREQYF. The CDR3 nucleotides read TGTGCCACCAGCACTCCCGGGACAGGGCCGAGGGAGCAGTACTTC.

The rearrangement joins TRBV12-3 or TRBV12-4 to TRBJ2-7, with D perhaps TRBD1 (5 bases). V was shortened by 5 bases and J by 5 bases, with 10 bases between the two germline ends. CDR3 length: 12 amino acids. As DNA, the CDR3 is TGTGCCAGCAGTGGTTCCAGGGACGAGCAGTACTTC. Translation: CASSGSRDEQYF.

The chain links TRBV15 to TRBJ2-7; 8 nucleotides line up with TRBD1. This CDR3 is 14 amino acids long. The V gene's germline CDR1 is LNHNV and CDR2 YYDKDF (reference sequence). Trimming cost V 7 bases and J 5 bases; bases outside gene matches: 10. The CDR3 reads CATTEGDRTHEQYF. CDR3 coding DNA: TGTGCCACCACTGAGGGGGACAGGACCCACGAGCAGTACTTC.

CDR3 in amino acids: CASSYSAGEGGEAFF. As DNA, the CDR3 is TGTGCCAGCAGTTACTCGGCAGGGGAAGGGGGTGAAGCTTTCTTT. V usage is TRBV6-2 or TRBV6-3 and J usage is TRBJ1-1; the D gene is possibly TRBD1 (6 bases). V lost 0 bases to trimming and J lost 7 bases, with 15 bases between them. CDR1 and CDR2 from the germline V gene are MNHEY and SVGEGT. This CDR3 has 15 residues.

The rearrangement links TRBV15 to TRBJ2-1; 9 nucleotides align to TRBD2. V gave up 6 bases and J gave up 1 base; unmatched junction bases: 19. Germline V gene sequence: CDR1 LNHNV, CDR2 YYDKDF (reference sequence). The CDR3 is 20 residues long. The CDR3 DNA reads TGTGCCACCAGATCCCCGGGGCGGGGGGGTCCACTAGGATCCTACAATGAGCAGTTCTTC. Its protein is CATRSPGRGGPLGSYNEQFF. Using reference TRBV15 and TRBJ2-1 for the parts outside the CDR3, the full variable domain is DAMVIQNPRYQVTQFGKPVTLSCSQTLNHNVMYWYQQKSSQAPKLLFHYYDKDFNNEADTPDNFQSRRPNTSFCFLDIRSPGLGDTAMYLCATRSPGRGGPLGSYNEQFFGPGTRLTVL.

V gene TRBV18 combines with J gene TRBJ1-1; a possible D gene is TRBD1 (5 bases). This CDR3 contains 15 residues. Deletions cut 3 bases from V and 5 bases from J, with 16 bases between. Per the germline V gene, CDR1 is KGHSH and CDR2 is LQKENI. DNA for the CDR3: TGTGCCAGCTCACCGGATGGGGGAGGAGGGACTGAAGCTTTCTTT. It translates to CASSPDGGGGTEAFF.

The chain is built from TRBV7-2 and TRBJ1-6; TRBD1 matches 7 bases. Germline assignment: CDR1 SGHTA and CDR2 FQGNSA. The CDR3 consists of 15 residues. The junction had 12 bases not matched to a gene; V was cut back by 3 bases and J by 13 bases. CDR3 sequence: CASSFPAGQGVPLHF. The CDR3 coding sequence is TGTGCCAGCAGCTTTCCCGCGGGGCAGGGGGTGCCCCTCCACTTT.

The table lists this clone with a count of one. The rearrangement uses TRBV5-5 and TRBJ1-3; D is ambiguous. The CDR3 sequence is 13 residues long. The germline V and J ends were trimmed by 5 bases and 2 bases, with 8 bases remaining between them. Germline V lookup: CDR1 SGHKS, CDR2 YYEKEE (reference sequence). Here the CDR3 DNA reads TGTGCCAGCAGGGAGGTCCCTGGAAACACCATATATTTT. It codes for CASREVPGNTIYF.

The chain is built from TRBV10-3 and TRBJ1-5; D is perhaps TRBD1 (6 bases). Germline assignment: CDR1 ENHRY and CDR2 SYGVKD. V was clipped by 10 bases and J by 5 bases, with 24 bases between them. CDR3 size: 16 residues. The CDR3 loop reads CATGYSPTGLHQPQHF. CDR3 DNA: TGTGCCACAGGGTACTCGCCCACAGGGTTGCATCAGCCCCAGCATTTT.

The rearrangement links TRBV3-1 (or the pseudogene TRBV3-2) to TRBJ1-2; D is perhaps TRBD1 (6 bases). V was trimmed by 3 bases and J by 3 bases, leaving 11 bases between them. Looked up from germline, CDR1 is LGHDT and CDR2 is YNNKEL (reference sequence). The CDR3 has 14 amino acids. CDR3 DNA sequence: TGTGCCAGCAGCCAGGCCCCAGGGGACTATGGCTACACCTTC. Its protein product is CASSQAPGDYGYTF.

The J gene is TRBJ1-1, the V gene TRBV15; D perhaps matches TRBD1 (6 bases). The CDR3 is 18 amino acids. With 3 bases removed from V and 1 base from J, the gap between germline ends came to 21 bases. Germline loops: CDR1 LNHNV, CDR2 YYDKDF (reference sequence). CDR3 sequence: CATSRFQGLLSENTEAFF. The CDR3 bases are TGTGCCACCAGCAGGTTTCAGGGGCTGCTTTCAGAGAACACTGAAGCTTTCTTT.

This chain joins TRBV7-8 and TRBJ2-1; 8 bases fit TRBD1. This CDR3 is built from 14 residues. Germline V gives CDR1 SGHVS, CDR2 FQNEAQ. Losses at the gene ends were 5 bases for V and 13 bases for J; bases not matched to a gene: 13. For the CDR3, the DNA is TGTGCCAGCAGCCTACTTGGGACAGGACGACGTCAGTTCTTC. Amino acid sequence: CASSLLGTGRRQFF. Based on the CDR3 plus reference TRBV7-8 and TRBJ2-1, the full variable domain is GAGVSQSPRYKVAKRGQDVALRCDPISGHVSLFWYQQALGQGPEFLTYFQNEAQLDKSGLPSDRFFAERPEGSVSTLKIQRTQQEDSAVYLCASSLLGTGRRQFFGPGTRLTVL.

This clone was seen a single time. J is TRBJ1-2 and V is TRBV6-1; weak D call: TRBD1 (6 bases). The CDR3 runs 15 residues. CDR1 is MNHNS, CDR2 SASEGT, per germline. The V end was cut by 1 base, the J end by 8 bases, with 17 bases between. As DNA, the CDR3 is TGTGCCAGCAGTGAAGATCTAGGCAGGGGTCGGGGCTACACCTTC. It is translated as CASSEDLGRGRGYTF.

The CDR3 protein is CATSDAGGDYGYTF. CDR3 nucleotide sequence: TGTGCCACCAGTGATGCAGGGGGCGATTATGGCTACACCTTC. The chain uses TRBV24-1 and TRBJ1-2, with 8 nucleotides matching TRBD1. CDR1 KGHDR and CDR2 SFDVKD come from the germline V gene. This CDR3 has 14 residues. Trimming at V came to 3 bases and at J to 5 bases, leaving 4 bases not matched to a gene.

The chain recombines TRBV2 with TRBJ1-6; 10 bases match TRBD1. The CDR3 spans 15 residues. V gave up 6 bases and J gave up 5 bases; unmatched junction bases: 4. The germline V gene has CDR1 SNHLY and CDR2 FYNNEI. The CDR3 reads CASRPDRGHNSPLHF. The CDR3 DNA sequence: TGTGCCAGCAGACCAGACAGGGGGCATAATTCACCCCTCCACTTT.

This chain connects TRBV28 to TRBJ1-2; the match to TRBD1 covers 8 bases. The CDR3 is 16 residues long. Trimming removed 5 bases from V and 3 bases from J; junction bases left unmatched: 11. Germline CDR1 reads MDHEN; CDR2 reads SYDVKM. The CDR3 is CASSTVAGGADYGYTF. The CDR3, as DNA: TGTGCCAGCAGTACCGTGGCAGGGGGCGCAGACTATGGCTACACCTTC.

This rearrangement joins TRBV30 to TRBJ2-2; 13 bases fit TRBD2. The CDR3 consists of 14 residues. Germline loops: CDR1 GTSNPN, CDR2 SVGIG (reference sequence). With V trimmed by 8 bases and J by 4 bases, 4 bases remained unmatched. CDR3 coding DNA: TGTGCCACTAGCGGGGGGGCGGGCACCGGGGAGCTGTTTTTT. Its translation: CATSGGAGTGELFF. The full variable domain, its missing parts supplied by reference TRBV30 and TRBJ2-2, is SQTIHQWPATLVQPVGSPLSLECTVEGTSNPNLYWYRQAAGRGLQLLFYSVGIGQISSEVPQNLSASRPQDRQFILSSKKLLLSDSGFYLCATSGGAGTGELFFGEGSRLTVL.

This chain uses TRBV6-6 with TRBJ2-7, with TRBD1 matching over 7 bases. Looked up from germline, CDR1 is MNHNY and CDR2 is SVGAGI (reference sequence). Trimming at V came to 8 bases and at J to 2 bases, leaving 9 bases not matched to a gene. The CDR3 sequence is 14 residues long. The DNA of the CDR3 is TGTGCCAGCGGAAGGGGGCAGGGGGCCTACGAGCAGTACTTC. Residues: CASGRGQGAYEQYF.

V gene TRBV14 combines with J gene TRBJ1-4; weak D call: TRBD1 (6 bases). CDR1 and CDR2 from the germline V gene are SGHDN and FVKESK. V was pared by 2 bases and J by 6 bases, with 16 bases between. The length of the CDR3 is 16 residues. Here the CDR3 reads CASSQWGRGLYEKLFF. The CDR3 region has the DNA TGTGCCAGCAGCCAATGGGGGCGCGGGCTCTATGAAAAACTGTTTTTT.

The chain carries TRBV28 and TRBJ1-1, with a possible D match to TRBD1 (6 bases). V shed 4 bases and J shed 11 bases, with 29 bases lying between them. CDR3 length equals 17 residues. Germline V lookup: CDR1 MDHEN, CDR2 SYDVKM. CDR3 in amino acids: CASSSYDFKEGESSAFF. DNA for the CDR3: TGTGCCAGCAGTTCGTATGATTTTAAAGAGGGGGAGAGTTCGGCTTTCTTT.

This clone appeared a single time. V gene TRBV9 combines with J gene TRBJ2-2; D unresolved. This CDR3 region has 12 residues. Germline lookup yields CDR1 SGDLS and CDR2 YYNGEE. Trimming took 0 bases from V and 7 from J, leaving 4 bases between them. CDR3 DNA sequence: TGTGCCAGCAGCGTAGTAAACGGGGAGCTGTTTTTT. Its translation is CASSVVNGELFF. The complete variable domain, with remaining parts taken from reference TRBV9 and TRBJ2-2, reads DSGVTQTPKHLITATGQRVTLRCSPRSGDLSVYWYQQSLDQGLQFLIQYYNGEERAKGNILERFSAQQFPDLHSELNLSSLELGDSALYFCASSVVNGELFFGEGSRLTVL.

The chain uses TRBV9 and TRBJ2-1; D gene uncertain. This CDR3 is built from 11 residues. Germline lookup yields CDR1 SGDLS and CDR2 YYNGEE. V was trimmed by 3 bases and J by 6 bases, leaving 4 bases between them. CDR3 DNA sequence: TGTGCCAGCAGCGCCCGCAATGAGCAGTTCTTC. Translating it yields CASSARNEQFF.

The J gene is TRBJ1-6, the V gene TRBV6-1, with D possibly TRBD1 on 5 matching bases. CDR3 size: 14 residues. The germline CDR1 and CDR2 sequences are MNHNS and SASEGT. Deletions cut 2 bases from V and 9 bases from J, with 11 bases between. The CDR3 DNA reads as TGTGCCAGCAGTGAACCTCGGGGGAGTTCACCCCTCCACTTT. Its translation is CASSEPRGSSPLHF.

The rearrangement joins TRBV6-4 to TRBJ2-7; D is perhaps TRBD1 (5 bases). Germline V gene data show CDR1 as MRHNA and CDR2 as SNTAGT. CDR3 size: 14 residues. Trimming left V 4 bases short and J 3 bases short, with 13 bases between. As DNA, the CDR3 is TGTGCCAGCAGTGGCGACAGCAAATACTACGAGCAGTACTTC. Translation: CASSGDSKYYEQYF.